These T cell receptor beta chains were read from a single sample in a study of post-analysis software for immune sequencing data. Each CDR3 protein is one row after TCRdb ran MiXCR on the PCR reads. The sample includes under 900,000 distinct CDR3 sequences, approximately 53% seen only once; the top ten take about 4.8%. The material sequenced was blood. The receptors were gathered from a girl aged 10-17 years with multiple sclerosis. The CDR3 runs from the conserved cysteine through the conserved F or W. A D gene is named only where the DNA matches it firmly. Clone size, where shown, is once, few, many, or a class for clones that have expanded.

j_call	d_call	v_call	clone_size	cdr3_aa	cdr3_nt
TRBJ1-4	-	TRBV20-1	-	CSAREGARNEKLFF	TGCAGTGCTAGAGAGGGGGCTAGAAATGAAAAACTGTTTTTT
TRBJ2-7	TRBD1	TRBV5-1	-	CASSLGQGWHEQYF	TGCGCCAGCAGCTTGGGACAGGGTTGGCACGAGCAGTACTTC
TRBJ1-1	-	TRBV10-3	-	CAISEGNSNTEAFF	TGTGCCATCAGTGAGGGGAACTCTAACACTGAAGCTTTCTTT
TRBJ2-5	-	TRBV11-2	-	CASSLGQFFQETQYF	TGTGCCAGCAGCTTAGGCCAGTTCTTTCAAGAGACCCAGTACTTC
TRBJ1-2	-	TRBV29-1	-	CSVGEGNGYTF	TGCAGCGTGGGGGAAGGGAACGGCTACACCTTC
TRBJ2-7	-	TRBV10-3	-	CAIGQGGATYEQYF	TGTGCCATCGGCCAAGGCGGGGCTACCTACGAGCAGTACTTC
TRBJ2-7	-	TRBV20-1	-	CSARVGECEQYF	TGCAGTGCTAGAGTGGGAGAGTGCGAGCAGTACTTC
TRBJ2-1	TRBD2	TRBV7-6	-	CASSNKREWRNNEQFF	TGTGCCAGCAGCAACAAGCGGGAGTGGAGGAACAATGAGCAGTTCTTC
TRBJ1-2	TRBD1	TRBV10-3	few	CAISESTGGSNYGYTF	TGTGCCATCAGTGAGTCGACAGGGGGGAGCAACTATGGCTACACCTTC
TRBJ2-5	TRBD1	TRBV7-9	-	CASSLAGTGGTQYF	TGTGCCAGCAGCTTGGCCGGGACAGGGGGGACCCAGTACTTC